This T cell receptor (beta chain) is drawn from a study of T cells and Merkel cell carcinoma outcomes. Points from the study as a whole: In Merkel cell carcinoma, repertoire and T-cell density reportedly predicted outcomes.

Trimming took 4 bases from V and 3 from J, leaving 13 bases between them. The length of the CDR3 is 14 residues. Germline V gene sequence: CDR1 MNHNY, CDR2 SVGAGI (reference sequence). Remarks on this clone: Its antigen is not known.

Sequenced by immunoSEQ multiplex PCR; TCRdb stores in-frame clones only, minus some. The sample records around 8,900 clones, 84% being singletons. The rearrangement uses TRBV6-6 and TRBJ2-7; the D gene is possibly TRBD1 (6 bases). Sequencing was performed on tumor tissue from Merkel cell carcinoma. This TCR was sampled from a human donor with Merkel cell carcinoma. The chain's CDR3 is CASSFTGTYYEQYF. The CDR3 coding sequence is TGTGCCAGCAGTTTCACTGGGACATACTACGAGCAGTACTTC.